This T cell receptor beta chain stems from a study of vaccination and CD4 T cells after COVID-19. Overall study: Overlapping spike peptides served as the stimulus for the cells. These peptides came from SARS-CoV-2 and from the common cold coronaviruses HCoV-NL63, HCoV-OC43 and HCoV-229E.

This sample's treatment: roughly nine-day PBMC culture with coronavirus spike peptide pools or control peptides (ViraFEST assay). ViraFEST stimulated the growth of antigen-specific T cells using peptide pools and subsequently profiled their TCRs by sequencing. About this clonotype itself: Its specificity is not known.

The germline gives CDR1 MDHEN, CDR2 SYDVKM. This CDR3 spans 15 amino acids. Germline trimming cut 5 bases from V and 2 bases from J; bases unmatched to any gene: 4. The Oncomine TCR Beta short-read assay sequenced DNA from cultured CD4+ T cells. TCRdb re-analysed the PCR reads in MiXCR, keeping a single row per CDR3 protein. The repertoire has some 20,000 distinct CDR3 sequences, roughly 64% of them found once; the top ten carry around 7.8%. V usage is TRBV28 and J usage is TRBJ1-4; 8 bases agree with TRBD1. The TCR was taken from a human donor who had recovered from COVID-19. Material for sequencing was CD4+ T cells from blood, cultured in vitro. CDR3 in amino acids: CASSPGQGTNEKLFF. DNA of the CDR3: TGTGCCAGCAGTCCCGGACAGGGCACTAATGAAAAACTGTTTTTT. The variable domain in full, completed from reference TRBV28 and TRBJ1-4, reads DVKVTQSSRYLVKRTGEKVFLECVQDMDHENMFWYRQDPGLGLRLIYFSYDVKMKEKGDIPEGYSVSREKKERFSLILESASTNQTSMYLCASSPGQGTNEKLFFGSGTQLSVL.